These T cell receptor beta chains were read from a single sample in a study of blood T cell repertoires in COVID-19. Sequenced by immunoSEQ multiplex PCR; TCRdb stores in-frame clones only, minus some. The sample comprises roughly 39,000 clones, around 87% of which are singletons, and about 24% rests with the top ten. The specimen was peripheral blood. The source of these receptors is a man aged 45-60 years with active or convalescent COVID-19. Both conserved end residues are part of each CDR3. Each record gives: clone size, J gene, V gene, D gene, CDR3 DNA, CDR3 protein. D genes are given only for firm matches. Clone size is stated in some rows and not others, as once, few, many or a class when expanded.

-,TRBJ1-2,TRBV10-2,-,TGCGCCAGCAGTGAGTCGTCCAGGGAGGATGGCTACACCTTC,CASSESSREDGYTF
-,TRBJ1-5,TRBV4-1,-,TGCGCCAGCAGCCAAGATGGGAGGGGATTGCAGCCCCAGCATTTT,CASSQDGRGLQPQHF
-,TRBJ1-5,TRBV4-1,-,TGCGCCAGCAGCTCTCTGGGAGGGTTCGGCAATCAGCCCCAGCATTTT,CASSSLGGFGNQPQHF
once,TRBJ1-1,TRBV15,-,TGTGCCACCAGCACCACTCCGAACACTGAAGCTTTCTTT,CATSTTPNTEAFF
-,TRBJ2-1,TRBV4-2,TRBD2,TGTGCCAGCAGCCGGGCTGCGGCATTAGCGGGGGGAAACAATGAGCAGTTCTTC,CASSRAAALAGGNNEQFF
-,TRBJ2-1,TRBV5-1,-,TGCGCCAGCAGCGGAGACGGGGGTTCCTACAATGAGCAGTTCTTC,CASSGDGGSYNEQFF
-,TRBJ2-2,TRBV7-3,-,TGTGCCAGCAGCCTTAACTACGGGGAGCTGTTTTTT,CASSLNYGELFF
-,TRBJ1-2,TRBV2,-,TGTGCCAGCAGTGCTAGGTTTGAGGGAAACTATGGCTACACCTTC,CASSARFEGNYGYTF
-,TRBJ2-1,TRBV14,TRBD2,TGTGCCAGCAGCCGGACTAGCGGGAGGTACAATGAGCAGTTCTTC,CASSRTSGRYNEQFF
-,TRBJ2-5,TRBV23-1,TRBD2,TGCGCCAGCAGTCTGACTAGCGGGAGAGAGACCCAGTACTTC,CASSLTSGRETQYF
-,TRBJ2-6,TRBV7-3,-,TGTGCCAGCAGCTCCGACCTAGCTGGGGCCAACGTCCTGACTTTC,CASSSDLAGANVLTF
-,TRBJ1-4,TRBV6-5,TRBD1,TGTGCCAGCAGACCATATGGACAGGGCAATGAAAAACTGTTTTTT,CASRPYGQGNEKLFF
-,TRBJ1-1,TRBV5-1,-,TGCGCCAGCAGCGCTCCGGGACTGGAGGACACTGAAGCTTTCTTT,CASSAPGLEDTEAFF
-,TRBJ1-2,TRBV5-8,-,TGTGCCAGCAGCCGCGGGGGGGGTTACGGCTACACCTTC,CASSRGGGYGYTF
-,TRBJ2-5,TRBV7-2,-,TGTGCCAGCAGCTTGGGGTGGGGGGGCTCAGGAGAGACCCAGTACTTC,CASSLGWGGSGETQYF
-,TRBJ1-4,TRBV18,TRBD1,TGTGCCAGCTCAATCTCAGGGGGAAGGGATGAAAAACTGTTTTTT,CASSISGGRDEKLFF
-,TRBJ2-1,TRBV7-2,-,TGTGCCAGCAGCTTATACAGGAGCTCCTACAATGAGCAGTTCTTC,CASSLYRSSYNEQFF
-,TRBJ2-4,TRBV9,-,TGTGCCAGCAGCGTAGGAGGGAGATCCAAAAACATTCAGTACTTC,CASSVGGRSKNIQYF
few,TRBJ1-1,TRBV28,-,TGTGCCAGCAGTTTAGGCAGGAACACTGAAGCTTTCTTT,CASSLGRNTEAFF
-,TRBJ1-3,TRBV4-2,-,TGTGCCAGCAGCCAAGAACTGGGCCAAGGTGCTGGAAACACCATATATTTT,CASSQELGQGAGNTIYF
-,TRBJ1-1,TRBV7-3,-,TGTGCCAGCAGCGACCAGGGAAACACTGAAGCTTTCTTT,CASSDQGNTEAFF
-,TRBJ2-3,TRBV27,TRBD2,TGTGCCAGCAGTTTCGGGACTAGCATAGATACGCAGTATTTT,CASSFGTSIDTQYF
-,TRBJ1-5,TRBV4-1,-,TGCGCCAGCAGCCAAGAACAGACCAGGCTGAATCAGCCCCAGCATTTT,CASSQEQTRLNQPQHF
-,TRBJ1-6,TRBV28,TRBD1,TGTGCCAGCAGTCACAGGGGTGGTTCCTATAATTCACCCCTCCACTTT,CASSHRGGSYNSPLHF
-,TRBJ1-1,TRBV28,-,TGTGCCAGCAGACCGGCAGGGATCAACACTGAAGCTTTCTTT,CASRPAGINTEAFF
-,TRBJ1-2,TRBV5-4,TRBD1,TGTGCCAGCAGCTCTATACAGGGGGCGGATGGCTACACCTTC,CASSSIQGADGYTF
-,TRBJ1-6,TRBV7-9,TRBD1,TGTGCCAGCAGCTCGCCGTGGACAGGGGGGAATAATTCACCCCTCCACTTT,CASSSPWTGGNNSPLHF
-,TRBJ1-4,TRBV9,-,TGTGCCAGCAGCGACCAGGCTAATGAAAAACTGTTTTTT,CASSDQANEKLFF
-,TRBJ2-5,TRBV24-1,TRBD1,TGTGCCACCAGTGAGCCGGGACAGGCTGCGGAGACCCAGTACTTC,CATSEPGQAAETQYF
-,TRBJ1-4,TRBV5-6,-,TGTGCCAGCAGCCTAGCGAGGAATAATGAAAAACTGTTTTTT,CASSLARNNEKLFF
-,TRBJ2-5,TRBV5-1,TRBD1,TGCGCCAGCAGCTTGGAACCCGGACAGGGACAGGAGACCCAGTACTTC,CASSLEPGQGQETQYF
-,TRBJ2-7,TRBV9,-,TGTGCCAGCAGCGTGGACTTTAGCTCCTACGAGCAGTACTTC,CASSVDFSSYEQYF
once,TRBJ1-2,TRBV4-2,-,TGTGCCAGCAGCCAAATTTCGGGGGGCGACTATGGCTACACCTTC,CASSQISGGDYGYTF